This TCR beta chain appears in the sequencing data of a study of T cell responses to AZD1222 COVID-19 vaccine. Overall study results and limits: None of the repertoires were sampled until the peak T cell response had passed.

With regard to this clone: Antigen unknown.

The table came from immunoSEQ multiplex PCR; TCRdb's copy has only in-frame clones and leaves some out. Of 130,000 to 150,000 clones listed, approximately 88% are singletons. The sample in question was peripheral blood, obtained on day 0 of MenACWY control vaccination. This TCR was sampled from an adult in good health.

CDR3: CAIRTSGVLEQYF. The CDR3 nucleotides read TGTGCCATTAGGACTAGCGGTGTTCTAGAGCAGTACTTC. The chain couples TRBV28 to TRBJ2-7; 10 bases agree with TRBD2. Unmatched junction bases numbered 10, after V lost 10 bases and J lost 7 bases. Looked up from germline, CDR1 is MDHEN and CDR2 is SYDVKM. The CDR3 length is 13 residues.